The next 25 T cell receptor beta chains were all read from a single sample in a study of PD-L1 blockade in urothelial cancer (dated by TCRdb to about 2017). The library relied on the immunoSEQ multiplex PCR assay. TCRdb stores this immuneACCESS table with in-frame sequences only. Part of the clones is absent; in the studies checked, under half of the shortfall reflects unresolved V genes, and no reason is known for the rest. The sample table contains some 100,000 clones; only one count was recorded for about nine tenths of them. Over 0.8% of the sample is in the top ten clones. The sequencing used PBMCs, collected around atezolizumab (anti-PD-L1) treatment. The receptors were sampled from a woman of 80 years or more with urothelial cancer.

J is TRBJ1-1 and V is TRBV7-8; 7 bases fit TRBD1. Losses at the gene ends were 5 bases for V and 0 bases for J; bases not matched to a gene: 12. The CDR3 length is 17 residues. The germline V gene has CDR1 SGHVS and CDR2 FQNEAQ. The CDR3 DNA is TGTGCCAGCAGCAAGCCGGGACAGACCTTCATGAACACTGAAGCTTTCTTT. It encodes CASSKPGQTFMNTEAFF.

The chain combines TRBV5-4 with TRBJ2-3, with TRBD2 matching 8 bases. V was clipped by 4 bases and J by 4 bases; unmatched bases: 11. Germline V CDR1 and CDR2: SGHNT, YYREEE (reference sequence). The CDR3 is made up of 16 amino acids. CDR3 DNA: TGTGCCAGCAGCCCGGGGAGCGGGAGAACTTCAGATACGCAGTATTTT. Translation gives CASSPGSGRTSDTQYF.

The rearrangement uses TRBV7-9 and TRBJ2-3; D is ambiguous. The germline V gene has CDR1 SEHNR and CDR2 FQNEAQ (reference sequence). With 1 base removed from V and 0 bases from J, the gap between germline ends came to 11 bases. This CDR3 is built from 16 residues. DNA for the CDR3: TGTGCCAGCAGCTTAGGCCCAGCGACTAGCACAGATACGCAGTATTTT. This encodes CASSLGPATSTDTQYF.

The J gene is TRBJ2-6, the V gene TRBV5-8; D gene unclear. Looked up from germline, CDR1 is SGHTS and CDR2 is YDEGEE. The germline V and J ends were trimmed by 5 bases and 1 base, with 10 bases remaining between them. The CDR3 spans 15 residues. The CDR3 region has the DNA TGTGCCAGCAGGCAGACGGGTTCTGGGGCCAACGTCCTGACTTTC. Translation: CASRQTGSGANVLTF.

This clone showed up just once. This chain connects TRBV18 to TRBJ2-2; 7 nucleotides match TRBD1. J lost 5 bases, V lost 9 bases, and 9 bases had no gene match. The CDR3 is 14 residues long. Germline V gene lookup returns CDR1 KGHSH and CDR2 LQKENI. The CDR3 DNA follows: TGTGCCAGTTCCGGGACAGAAGAGACCGGGGAGCTGTTTTTT. It yields the protein CASSGTEETGELFF.

The gene calls are TRBV5-1 and TRBJ2-5; 7 bases agree with TRBD1. Germline V gene sequence: CDR1 SGHRS, CDR2 YFSETQ. The ends lost 2 bases at V and 5 bases at J; junction bases unmatched: 3. The length of the CDR3 is 13 residues. The CDR3 DNA reads TGCGCCAGCAGCTTACAGGGGCGGGAGACCCAGTACTTC. This codes for CASSLQGRETQYF.

The V call is TRBV9, the J call TRBJ1-5, with a possible D match to TRBD1 (5 bases). The V gene's germline CDR1 is SGDLS and CDR2 YYNGEE. Trimming took 0 bases from V and 8 from J, leaving 15 bases between them. The length of the CDR3 is 15 residues. Here the CDR3 reads CASSVGPGDGEPQHF. The DNA for the CDR3 is TGTGCCAGCAGCGTAGGTCCGGGGGATGGGGAGCCCCAGCATTTT.

The chain combines TRBV7-3 with TRBJ1-5; D is undetermined. The CDR3 extends over 13 amino acids. Germline lookup yields CDR1 SGHTA and CDR2 FQGTGA. Trimming removed 5 bases at V and 7 bases at J, with 12 bases between. The CDR3 loop is CASSPGVGQPQHF. CDR3 DNA: TGTGCCAGCAGCCCCGGGGTGGGGCAGCCCCAGCATTTT.

V gene TRBV28 combines with J gene TRBJ2-3, with a possible D match to TRBD2 (6 bases). V lost 5 bases and J 2 bases, leaving 14 bases between the germline ends. CDR1 is MDHEN and CDR2 is SYDVKM in the germline V gene. CDR3 length: 15 amino acids. DNA for the CDR3: TGTGCCAGCAGTCCAGGGACTCACACCACAGATACGCAGTATTTT. Translating it yields CASSPGTHTTDTQYF.

This clone appeared once. This sequence joins TRBV30 and TRBJ2-2; 9 nucleotides line up with TRBD2. After removal of 3 bases from V and 4 bases from J, the junction contained 9 bases not matched to a gene. The CDR3 has 16 amino acids. CDR1 is GTSNPN and CDR2 is SVGIG in the germline V gene (reference sequence). The CDR3 region has the DNA TGTGCCTGGAGGGGGAGGACTAGCGCTAGCACCGGGGAGCTGTTTTTT. Protein: CAWRGRTSASTGELFF.

This clone was observed at least ten times. This sequence joins TRBV10-1 and TRBJ2-1, with TRBD2 matching 8 bases. This CDR3 has 14 amino acids. Trimming at V came to 0 bases and at J to 13 bases, leaving 8 bases not matched to a gene. Germline V lookup: CDR1 WNHNN, CDR2 SYGVQD (reference sequence). CDR3 protein: CASSESVYSGSQFF. For the CDR3, the DNA is TGCGCCAGCAGTGAGTCGGTCTACAGCGGGAGCCAGTTCTTC.

The V call is TRBV11-2, the J call TRBJ2-5, with 12 nucleotides matching TRBD1. The length of the CDR3 is 15 residues. V dropped 5 bases and J dropped 3; count of bases not matched to a gene: 4. Germline loops: CDR1 SGHAT, CDR2 FQNNGV. Written as DNA, the CDR3 is TGTGCCAGCAGCCGCGGGACAGGGGGCGAAGAGACCCAGTACTTC. Protein: CASSRGTGGEETQYF.

The chain couples TRBV7-9 to TRBJ1-5; D is unresolved. With 5 bases removed from V and 11 bases from J, the gap between germline ends came to 16 bases. Looked up from germline, CDR1 is SEHNR and CDR2 is FQNEAQ (reference sequence). This CDR3 has 13 amino acids. CDR3 in amino acids: CASSDRAGLTQHF. The CDR3 coding sequence is TGTGCCAGCAGCGATAGAGCCGGTCTGACCCAGCATTTT.

V gene TRBV5-1 combines with J gene TRBJ2-1; possible D gene TRBD1, 5 bases. This CDR3 is built from 15 residues. Germline V CDR1 and CDR2: SGHRS, YFSETQ. Trimming took off 0 bases at V and 7 bases at J, with 14 bases between the two ends. The CDR3 here is CASSLAQGLWNEQFF. CDR3 DNA sequence: TGCGCCAGCAGCTTGGCCCAGGGCCTGTGGAATGAGCAGTTCTTC. Filled out from reference TRBV5-1 and TRBJ2-1, the complete variable domain reads KAGVTQTPRYLIKTRGQQVTLSCSPISGHRSVSWYQQTPGQGLQFLFEYFSETQRNKGNFPGRFSGRQFSNSRSEMNVSTLELGDSALYLCASSLAQGLWNEQFFGPGTRLTVL.

The chain recombines TRBV7-3 with TRBJ2-5, with 11 positions matching TRBD2. The CDR3 length is 15 residues. The germline gives CDR1 SGHTA, CDR2 FQGTGA. The V and J ends lost 4 bases and 3 bases, in that order; junction bases with no gene match: 4. CDR3 in amino acids: CASSSGLAVKETQYF. CDR3 coding DNA: TGTGCCAGCAGCTCGGGACTAGCGGTAAAAGAGACCCAGTACTTC.

V usage is TRBV27 and J usage is TRBJ1-1; D is ambiguous. The CDR3 covers 17 residues. The V end was cut by 2 bases, the J end by 4 bases, with 20 bases between. Looked up from germline, CDR1 is MNHEY and CDR2 is SMNVEV (reference sequence). The CDR3 DNA sequence: TGTGCCAGCAGTTTAAGCCGCCGGGGTCGGGGAATCACTGAAGCTTTCTTT. Amino acid sequence: CASSLSRRGRGITEAFF.

The genes are TRBV5-6 and TRBJ2-7; 10 nucleotides align to TRBD1. CDR3 length: 14 amino acids. The germline gives CDR1 SGHDT, CDR2 YYEEEE. The trim removed 1 base at V and 6 bases at J, leaving 4 bases unmatched. The CDR3 sequence is CASSLRQGASEQYF. For the CDR3, the DNA is TGTGCCAGCAGCTTGCGACAGGGGGCCAGCGAGCAGTACTTC.

This clone came up once. V usage is TRBV18 and J usage is TRBJ1-1; TRBD1 aligns across 7 bases. The V gene's germline CDR1 is KGHSH and CDR2 LQKENI. V shed 6 bases and J 1 base; nucleotides not matched to a gene: 5. The CDR3 is made up of 14 amino acids. The CDR3 DNA is TGTGCCAGCTCTCACGGACAGGCGAACACTGAAGCTTTCTTT. As protein: CASSHGQANTEAFF.

The chain employs TRBV29-1 and TRBJ1-1, with TRBD1 identical over 10 bases. V lost 6 bases to trimming and J lost 7 bases; unmatched junction nucleotides: 5. The CDR3 has 12 residues. Germline CDR1 is SQVTM and CDR2 is ANQGSEA. In DNA, the CDR3 is TGCAGCGTGGACAGGGGGACTTATGAAGCTTTCTTT. Translated, it gives CSVDRGTYEAFF.

The chain is built from TRBV5-1 and TRBJ1-2; TRBD1 matches at 7 bases. V gave up 4 bases and J gave up 7 bases; unmatched junction bases: 19. Germline assignment: CDR1 SGHRS and CDR2 YFSETQ. The CDR3 totals 17 residues. The CDR3 loop is CASSPNTQIGGASGYTF. The CDR3 bases are TGCGCCAGCAGCCCAAACACCCAGATAGGGGGCGCTTCTGGCTACACCTTC.

The V and J genes are TRBV7-2 and TRBJ2-3; 8 nucleotides line up with TRBD1. The CDR3 runs to 13 residues. Trimming removed 4 bases from V and 11 bases from J; junction bases left unmatched: 8. Germline V gene lookup returns CDR1 SGHTA and CDR2 FQGNSA. The CDR3 loop reads CASSYPGQGEQYF. CDR3 coding DNA: TGTGCCAGCAGCTACCCCGGACAGGGAGAGCAGTATTTT.

The V gene is TRBV30, the J gene TRBJ2-3, with D perhaps matching TRBD2 (5 bases). V gave up 5 bases and J gave up 0 bases, with 12 bases separating them. Germline lookup yields CDR1 GTSNPN and CDR2 SVGIG (reference sequence). This CDR3 is built from 14 residues. In nucleotides, the CDR3 is TGTGCCTGGGGCGACGGACTTAGCACAGATACGCAGTATTTT. Its translation is CAWGDGLSTDTQYF.

The chain couples TRBV2 to TRBJ1-5; possibly TRBD1 for D (6 bases). CDR1 SNHLY and CDR2 FYNNEI come from the germline V gene. V dropped 5 bases and J dropped 2 bases, with 19 bases sitting between them. This CDR3 has 17 amino acids. DNA of the CDR3: TGTGCCAGCAGTCCCCCGGGGGGGCGCATGGGCAATCAGCCCCAGCATTTT. This gives the protein CASSPPGGRMGNQPQHF.

This sequence joins TRBV7-9 and TRBJ2-2; 9 bases map to TRBD1. This CDR3 region has 14 residues. Trimming at V came to 6 bases and at J to 6 bases, leaving 5 bases not matched to a gene. The germline V gene encodes CDR1 SEHNR and CDR2 FQNEAQ (reference sequence). CDR3 nucleotide sequence: TGTGCCAGCAGGGCCGGGACAGGGTCCGGGGAGCTGTTTTTT. This sequence encodes CASRAGTGSGELFF.

This rearrangement joins TRBV6-1 to TRBJ2-1; D perhaps matches TRBD1 (5 bases). CDR1 and CDR2 (germline): MNHNS, SASEGT. V dropped 0 bases and J dropped 15 bases, with 15 bases sitting between them. This CDR3 has 13 amino acids. CDR3 amino acids: CASSEALRARGFF. The CDR3 region has the DNA TGTGCCAGCAGTGAAGCGCTCAGGGCCCGAGGGTTCTTC.